The sequence of this T cell receptor (beta chain) was determined in a study of T-cell reconstitution after alpha-beta-depleted transplantation in children. Broader study findings: By one year post-transplant, T-cell counts and diversity largely arose from T cells that were newly produced. Several hundred expanded graft clones reportedly supplied alpha-beta T cells about two months after transplant.

There are many counts of this clonotype. No antigen is known for it. There are 16 residues in the CDR3. Trimming pared 1 base from V and 0 bases from J, leaving 11 bases between. Germline V gene sequence: CDR1 SGHRS, CDR2 YFSETQ. Unique molecular identifiers were incorporated into the prepared TCRbeta library. TCRdb reanalysed the PCR reads using MiXCR and keeps one entry per CDR3 protein. The sample carries hundreds of thousands of distinct CDR3 sequences, approximately 10% recorded once. V usage is TRBV5-1 and J usage is TRBJ2-1; D uncertain. The input for sequencing was peripheral blood, taken 180 days after TCRalphabeta/CD19-depleted stem cell transplant. This clonotype was sampled from a male patient aged 2 to 10 who had a stem cell transplant for chronic granulomatous disease, so the T cells may come from the graft donor. The chain's CDR3 is CASSLHTSSSYNEQFF. The CDR3 DNA is TGCGCCAGCAGCTTGCATACGTCTAGCTCCTACAATGAGCAGTTCTTC.